This TCR beta chain was sequenced during a study of T cell clonality in common variable immunodeficiency. Overall study findings and caveats: CVID subjects shared fewer TCRbeta clones than healthy controls did. Fewer deletions and N-nucleotide insertions were reportedly seen in common variable immunodeficiency TCR beta sequences. What drives increased CVID clonality needs T cell subpopulation sequencing.

Repertoires were generated with immunoSEQ multiplex PCR, while TCRdb's copy carries only in-frame clones and drops some. This repertoire lists around 52,000 clones without singletons; 4.5% to 5.5% sits in the top ten. This clone has at least ten counts. Its antigen is undetermined. This receptor was taken from a person between 18 and 69 years old in good health. The sequenced material came from peripheral blood mononuclear cells.

CDR3 bases read: TGTGCCATCAGTGAGACCAAACAGGGGGAGTGGGGC. Its protein is CAISETKQGEWG. The full CDR3 is CAISETKQGEWGYTF. This chain connects TRBV10-3 to TRBJ1-2, with 8 bases matching TRBD1. The read halts 3 residues ahead of the CDR3 end, with the missing end drawn from the germline J gene. This CDR3 is 15 amino acids long. Germline CDR1 and CDR2: ENHRY and SYGVKD.